A selection of T cell receptor beta chains follows, all from one sample in a study of blood T cells in healthy people across ages. TCRdb reprocessed the 5' RACE reads via MiXCR and lists one record per CDR3 protein. Among roughly 1,800,000 distinct CDR3 sequences listed, around 50% were seen once. The sequenced sample consisted of blood. The source of these receptors is a woman aged 40 to 49 in good health. The CDR3 runs from the conserved cysteine through the conserved F or W. D genes are given only for firm matches. A row's size may be missing; if present it is once, few, many or a size class.

J gene	clone size	D gene	V gene	CDR3 protein	CDR3 DNA
TRBJ2-3	-	TRBD2	TRBV7-9	CASSSIPGGDQTSTDTQYF	TGTGCCAGCAGCTCCATCCCGGGAGGGGACCAGACTAGCACAGATACGCAGTATTTT
TRBJ2-5	-	-	TRBV6-2/TRBV6-3	CASSYGVAATQYF	TGTGCCAGCAGTTACGGGGTGGCGGCGACCCAGTACTTC
TRBJ2-5	few	-	TRBV5-1	CASSLVAVLDYSETQYF	TGCGCCAGCAGCTTGGTAGCCGTTCTTGACTATAGCGAGACCCAGTACTTC
TRBJ2-1	-	-	TRBV6-5	CASSYIGEVNEQFF	TGTGCCAGCAGTTATATAGGGGAAGTAAATGAGCAGTTCTTC
TRBJ1-2	-	-	TRBV27	CASSFRGSYYGYTF	TGTGCCAGCAGTTTCAGGGGAAGCTACTATGGCTACACCTTC
TRBJ2-5	-	-	TRBV9	CASSLLDTNGAQYF	TGTGCCAGCAGCCTCTTGGACACAAATGGGGCCCAGTACTTC
TRBJ2-3	-	-	TRBV20-1	CSSVSLARSYTQYF	TGCAGTAGCGTGAGTCTAGCGAGATCTTATACGCAGTATTTT
TRBJ2-1	-	-	TRBV5-1	CASSRLRPGSYNEQFF	TGCGCCAGCAGCCGCTTGCGGCCTGGCTCCTACAATGAGCAGTTCTTC
TRBJ1-5	-	-	TRBV6-2/TRBV6-3	CASSYGASNQPQHF	TGTGCCAGCAGTTACGGGGCTAGCAATCAGCCCCAGCATTTT
TRBJ2-3	-	TRBD1	TRBV7-9	CASSHRRGRTDTQYF	TGTGCCAGCAGCCACCGCAGGGGGCGCACAGATACGCAGTATTTT
TRBJ1-5	-	-	TRBV29-1	CSVEQGTNQPQHF	TGCAGCGTTGAACAGGGTACCAATCAGCCCCAGCATTTT
TRBJ2-5	-	TRBD2	TRBV4-2	CASSLWGGGSETQYF	TGTGCCAGCAGCCTATGGGGCGGGGGGTCAGAGACCCAGTACTTC
TRBJ2-5	-	-	TRBV6-6	CASSYQGGILETQYF	TGTGCCAGCAGTTACCAGGGGGGAATTCTGGAGACCCAGTACTTC
TRBJ2-5	-	-	TRBV2	CASSEEEGSRETQYF	TGTGCCAGCAGTGAAGAGGAGGGTTCCAGGGAGACCCAGTACTTC
TRBJ2-5	few	TRBD1	TRBV12-3/TRBV12-4	CASSRPGRQGLETQYF	TGTGCCAGCAGCCGACCGGGTAGACAGGGTTTAGAGACCCAGTACTTC
TRBJ2-6	few	TRBD1	TRBV6-1	CASRTRTGGLPSGANVLTF	TGTGCCAGCAGGACTAGGACAGGGGGCCTTCCCTCTGGGGCCAACGTCCTGACTTTC
TRBJ2-7	few	-	TRBV7-2	CASSQFHFDYEQYF	TGTGCCAGCAGCCAATTCCATTTTGACTACGAGCAGTACTTC
TRBJ2-5	-	TRBD1	TRBV7-9	CASSPEDRDRETQYF	TGTGCCAGCAGCCCGGAAGACAGGGATCGGGAGACCCAGTACTTC
TRBJ2-7	-	-	TRBV4-1	CASSRRGCEQYF	TGCGCCAGCAGCCGACGGGGTTGTGAGCAGTACTTC
TRBJ2-3	-	-	TRBV20-1	CSASTGLITDTQYF	TGCAGTGCCTCTACGGGACTTATCACAGATACGCAGTATTTT
TRBJ2-1	-	-	TRBV6-6	CASRPDWEMYNEQFF	TGTGCCAGCAGGCCCGACTGGGAAATGTACAATGAGCAGTTCTTC
TRBJ2-1	-	-	TRBV3-1	CASSQDYEGGLYNEQFF	TGTGCCAGCAGCCAAGATTATGAGGGGGGGTTATACAATGAGCAGTTCTTC
TRBJ2-5	few	-	TRBV6-2/TRBV6-3	CASSRTMETQYF	TGTGCCAGCAGTCGGACCATGGAGACCCAGTACTTC
TRBJ2-7	-	-	TRBV6-1	CASSENKAVPYEQYF	TGTGCCAGCAGTGAAAATAAGGCCGTTCCCTACGAGCAGTACTTC
TRBJ1-2	-	-	TRBV5-5	CASSWDSDCGYTF	TGTGCCAGCAGCTGGGATTCAGATTGCGGCTACACCTTC
TRBJ1-6	-	-	TRBV20-1	CSALLARRWNSPLHF	TGCAGTGCTCTCTTAGCAAGGCGATGGAATTCACCCCTCCACTTT
TRBJ2-5	-	TRBD1	TRBV4-1	CASSQAPGGHQETQYF	TGCGCCAGCAGCCAAGCGCCAGGGGGCCACCAAGAGACCCAGTACTTC
TRBJ2-1	-	TRBD2	TRBV12-5	CASGPGTSGGGYNEQFF	TGTGCTAGTGGTCCGGGGACTAGCGGGGGAGGCTACAATGAGCAGTTCTTC
TRBJ2-1	-	-	TRBV29-1	CSVAGPSRDNEQFF	TGCAGCGTTGCCGGTCCTAGTAGGGACAATGAGCAGTTCTTC
TRBJ2-7	-	TRBD1	TRBV4-2	CASSQEWTGGPYEQYF	TGTGCCAGCAGCCAAGAATGGACAGGGGGCCCGTACGAGCAGTACTTC
TRBJ2-7	-	TRBD1	TRBV14	CASSHPIDLTGQGLGSYEQYF	TGTGCCAGCAGCCACCCCATCGATCTGACCGGACAGGGCTTGGGGTCCTACGAGCAGTACTTC
TRBJ2-2	-	-	TRBV7-9	CVSSPHGGGELFF	TGTGTCAGCAGCCCCCATGGGGGCGGGGAGCTGTTTTTT
TRBJ1-2	-	-	TRBV10-3	CAISGSRTAVGEGYTF	TGTGCCATCAGTGGCTCCCGGACGGCGGTCGGGGAGGGCTACACCTTC
TRBJ2-1	-	TRBD2	TRBV11-2	CASSLEAGGLGNEQFF	TGTGCCAGCAGCTTAGAAGCGGGGGGGCTGGGCAATGAGCAGTTCTTC
TRBJ2-3	-	TRBD2	TRBV7-2	CASSPGRAGEDTQYF	TGTGCCAGCAGCCCCGGGAGAGCGGGGGAAGATACGCAGTATTTT
TRBJ2-1	many	-	TRBV4-1	CASSQVPLRNEQFF	TGCGCCAGCAGCCAAGTCCCCTTGCGAAATGAGCAGTTCTTC
TRBJ2-7	-	-	TRBV11-2	CASSLDSGEQYF	TGTGCCAGCAGCTTAGATTCGGGCGAGCAGTACTTC
TRBJ2-5	-	-	TRBV3-1	CASSPPPGGQTQYF	TGTGCCAGCAGCCCCCCCCCAGGGGGGCAGACCCAGTACTTC
TRBJ1-5	once	-	TRBV20-1	CSASVAGKNSNQPQHF	TGCAGTGCTAGTGTGGCAGGGAAGAATAGCAATCAGCCCCAGCATTTT
TRBJ1-1	once	-	TRBV29-1	CSVDAGLGTEAFF	TGCAGCGTTGATGCAGGGCTGGGTACTGAAGCTTTCTTT
TRBJ2-7	-	TRBD1	TRBV11-2	CASSSDRAREQYF	TGTGCCAGCAGCTCCGACAGGGCGCGCGAGCAGTACTTC
TRBJ2-1	many	TRBD2	TRBV10-3	CATGLAGSHNEQFF	TGTGCCACGGGACTAGCGGGGTCCCACAATGAGCAGTTCTTC
TRBJ2-6	-	-	TRBV7-3	CASSPKAGSGANVLTF	TGTGCCAGCAGCCCCAAGGCGGGTTCTGGGGCCAACGTCCTGACTTTC
TRBJ2-3	-	TRBD2	TRBV7-2	CASSPAGGLTDTRYF	TGTGCCAGCAGCCCGGCGGGGGGTCTCACAGATACGCGGTATTTT
TRBJ1-3	-	-	TRBV19	CASSQTGLSGNTIYF	TGTGCCAGTAGTCAAACAGGGCTCTCTGGAAACACCATATATTTT
TRBJ2-3	-	-	TRBV24-1	CATSDNRAPQYF	TGTGCCACCAGTGATAACAGGGCTCCGCAGTATTTT
TRBJ2-5	-	-	TRBV11-2	CASSLFGTQETQYF	TGTGCCAGCAGCCTATTCGGGACACAAGAGACCCAGTACTTC
TRBJ2-7	-	TRBD2	TRBV7-2	CASSRRLAGGGKYF	TGTGCCAGCAGCCGCAGACTAGCGGGGGGAGGCAAGTACTTC